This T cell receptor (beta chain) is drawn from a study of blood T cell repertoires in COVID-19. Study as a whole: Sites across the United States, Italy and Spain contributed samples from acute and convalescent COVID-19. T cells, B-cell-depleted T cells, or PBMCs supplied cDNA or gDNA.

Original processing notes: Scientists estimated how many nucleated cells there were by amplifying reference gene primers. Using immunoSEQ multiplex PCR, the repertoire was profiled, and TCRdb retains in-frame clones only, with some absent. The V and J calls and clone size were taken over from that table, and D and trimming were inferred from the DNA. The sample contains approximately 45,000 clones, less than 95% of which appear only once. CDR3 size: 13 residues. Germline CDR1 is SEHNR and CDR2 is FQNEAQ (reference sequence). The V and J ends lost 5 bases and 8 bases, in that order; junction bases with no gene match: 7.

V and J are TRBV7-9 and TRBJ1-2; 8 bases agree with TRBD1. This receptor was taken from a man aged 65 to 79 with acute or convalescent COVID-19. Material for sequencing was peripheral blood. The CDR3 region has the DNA TGTGCCAGCAGCGACAACAGGGGGGGAGGCTACACCTTC. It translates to CASSDNRGGGYTF. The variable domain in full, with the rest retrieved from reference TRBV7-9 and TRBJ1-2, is DTGVSQNPRHKITKRGQNVTFRCDPISEHNRLYWYRQTLGQGPEFLTYFQNEAQLEKSRLLSDRFSAERPKGSFSTLEIQRTEQGDSAMYLCASSDNRGGGYTFGSGTRLTVV.